A single sample gave rise to the 16 T cell receptor beta chains below, sequenced in a study of Tregs in tolerant kidney transplant recipients (dated by TCRdb to the late 2010s). Transplants used related donors with nonmyeloablative bone marrow transplantation; mixed chimerism was transient in the human trials. Receptor libraries were prepared by the immunoSEQ multiplex PCR assay. What TCRdb holds here is the immuneACCESS table cut down to in-frame rearrangements. Part of the clones is not present; checked against another copy, under half of the missing clones reflect an unresolved V gene, and the others are unexplained. The sample table holds around 15,000 clones. The ten largest clones take up 3.5% of the sample. The sample here was CD4+ T cells from blood (PBMCs), taken 12 months after the transplant. Every receptor here comes from a human patient who received a combined kidney and bone marrow transplant. In transplant recipients, some T cells may be of donor rather than host origin.

As concerns this clone: Read coverage stops 3 residues before the CDR3 terminus; the germline J gene supplies the remainder. J is TRBJ1-2 and V is TRBV28; D call uncertain. The germline V gene encodes CDR1 MDHEN and CDR2 SYDVKM. CDR3 length: 13 residues. The CDR3 DNA, read in part, is TGTGCCAGCAGTTCCCACGCGGCGCGGGGC. Protein product: CASSSHAARG. In full, the CDR3 reads CASSSHAARGYTF.

Points on this clone: The CDR3 extends 3 residues past the end of the read, so its final part is completed from the germline J gene. The rearrangement uses TRBV20-1 and TRBJ2-5; possibly TRBD1 for D (6 bases). The CDR3 consists of 14 residues. Per the germline V gene, CDR1 is DFQATT and CDR2 is SNEGSKA (reference sequence). The V end was cut by 6 bases, the J end by 1 base, with 15 bases between. The CDR3 protein is CSAKQGLGQETQYF. Partial CDR3 DNA: TGCAGTGCGAAACAGGGATTGGGCCAAGAGACC.

Considering frequency, this clone is medium-sized. The read comes to an end 3 residues before the CDR3 does, leaving the germline J gene to fill in the end. This chain connects TRBV20-1 to TRBJ2-1; TRBD2 matches at 9 bases. This CDR3 contains 16 residues. Per the germline V gene, CDR1 is DFQATT and CDR2 is SNEGSKA (reference sequence). Unmatched junction bases numbered 4, after V lost 1 base and J lost 0 bases. The CDR3 spells CSARALAGYSYNEQFF. The sequenced CDR3 bases are TGCAGTGCTAGAGCCCTAGCGGGATACTCCTACAATGAG.

The CDR3 protein is CSVQGSGEKLFF. CDR3 DNA (partial): TGCAGCGTGCAGGGGAGTGGTGAAAAA. This chain joins TRBV29-1 and TRBJ1-4, with a possible D match to TRBD1 (6 bases). Read coverage stops 3 residues before the CDR3 terminus; the germline J gene supplies the remainder. Germline lookup yields CDR1 SQVTM and CDR2 ANQGSEA. V lost 6 bases, J lost 7 bases, and 12 bases lay in between. The CDR3 is 12 residues long.

Remarks on this clone: Sequencing ends 3 residues short of the CDR3 end; the germline J gene provides the rest. The chain has TRBV7-3 and TRBJ2-7, with D perhaps TRBD1 (6 bases). Trimming left V 3 bases short and J 5 bases short, with 11 bases between. The V gene's germline CDR1 is SGHTA and CDR2 FQGTGA. The CDR3 spans 13 residues. CDR3 in amino acids: CASSFTPGDEQYF. The CDR3 DNA, read in part, is TGTGCCAGCAGCTTTACACCAGGGGACGAG.

A word on this clone: The DNA ends 3 residues before the CDR3 does, and the rest of the CDR3 is filled in from the germline J gene. The chain links TRBV30 to TRBJ1-4, with D tentatively TRBD1 (5 bases). Trimming left V 0 bases short and J 8 bases short, with 19 bases between. Germline CDR1 is GTSNPN and CDR2 is SVGIG (reference sequence). CDR3 size: 16 residues. Partial CDR3 DNA: TGTGCCTGGAGTGTAAGAGGCGGGGGAGGTGGGGAAAAA. Residues: CAWSVRGGGGGEK. The entire CDR3 protein reads CAWSVRGGGGGEKLFF.

This clone is medium-sized by frequency. CDR3 protein: CASSVSSQRRADTQYF. The sequenced part of the CDR3 DNA is TGTGCCAGCAGCGTCTCTAGCCAACGTCGGGCAGATACG. The chain is built from TRBV5-4 and TRBJ2-3, with D possibly matching TRBD2 (5 bases). Coverage ceases 3 residues before the CDR3 finishes, and the germline J gene fills in the end. The V and J ends lost 4 bases and 4 bases respectively, with 19 bases between them. CDR3 length: 16 amino acids. Germline CDR1 and CDR2: SGHNT and YYREEE (reference sequence). The complete variable domain, with remaining parts taken from reference TRBV5-4 and TRBJ2-3, reads ETGVTQSPTHLIKTRGQQVTLRCSSQSGHNTVSWYQQALGQGPQFIFQYYREEENGRGNFPPRFSGLQFPNYSSELNVNALELDDSALYLCASSVSSQRRADTQYFGPGTRLTVL.

A word on this clone: Read sequence stops 3 residues before the CDR3 end, and the germline J gene provides the missing end. V gene TRBV24-1 combines with J gene TRBJ2-2; possibly TRBD2 for D (6 bases). Germline CDR1 and CDR2: KGHDR and SFDVKD. The CDR3 contains 17 residues. Trimming stripped 5 bases from V and 0 bases from J, with 15 bases between. This chain's CDR3 is CATSGFISGPNTGELFF. CDR3 DNA (partial): TGTGCCACCAGTGGGTTTATCAGCGGGCCGAACACCGGGGAG.

In the case of this clone: The CDR3 end lies 3 residues beyond the end of the read and is filled in from the germline J gene. The V gene is TRBV6-2 or TRBV6-3, the J gene TRBJ2-5; 7 bases align to TRBD2. V shed 2 bases, J shed 1 base, and the junction held 4 bases outside the gene matches. The CDR3 runs to 15 residues. The germline V gene encodes CDR1 MNHEY and CDR2 SVGEGT. The CDR3 spells CASSYPLAAQETQYF. Incomplete CDR3 DNA: TGTGCCAGCAGTTACCCCCTAGCGGCCCAAGAGACC.

This clone shows up as medium-sized by frequency. Read coverage stops 3 residues before the CDR3 terminus; the germline J gene supplies the remainder. The chain joins TRBV20-1 to TRBJ1-2; D possibly corresponds to TRBD1 (6 bases). CDR1 is DFQATT, CDR2 SNEGSKA, per germline (reference sequence). V was clipped by 0 bases and J by 7 bases, with 18 bases between them. The CDR3 is 15 amino acids. The CDR3 DNA, read in part, is TGCAGTGCTAGAGATAGTACAGGGCCCGTTGTTGGC. This encodes CSARDSTGPVVG. The full CDR3 protein is CSARDSTGPVVGYTF.

For this clone: The CDR3 end lies 3 residues beyond the end of the read and is filled in from the germline J gene. The V and J genes are TRBV30 and TRBJ2-7; D gene ambiguous. CDR3 length: 13 residues. V shed 2 bases and J shed 2 bases, with 10 bases lying between them. Germline V lookup: CDR1 GTSNPN, CDR2 SVGIG (reference sequence). The DNA read from the CDR3 is TGTGCCTGGAGTTATGACTTAGCCTACGAG. This translates into CAWSYDLAYE. The whole CDR3 protein is CAWSYDLAYEQYF.

A remark on this clone: Read sequence stops 3 residues before the CDR3 end, and the germline J gene provides the missing end. The rearrangement uses TRBV20-1 and TRBJ2-4; no definite D call. Germline-derived CDR1 and CDR2 are DFQATT and SNEGSKA (reference sequence). There are 15 residues in the CDR3. The V and J ends lost 0 bases and 1 base respectively, with 10 bases between them. The CDR3 bases that were read are TGCAGTGCTAGAGAAATCGGGTTCGCCAAAAACATT. It encodes CSAREIGFAKNI. The full CDR3 is CSAREIGFAKNIQYF.

Points on this clone: The missing CDR3 end, 3 residues past where the read stops, is filled in from the germline J gene. The genes are TRBV5-1 and TRBJ2-3; no reliable D call. The CDR3 contains 12 residues. From germline, CDR1 is SGHRS and CDR2 YFSETQ. The ends were cut back, 2 bases at V and 2 bases at J, with 3 bases in the middle. CDR3 DNA (partial): TGCGCCAGCAGCTTCAACACAGATACG. Amino acid sequence: CASSFNTDT. The entire CDR3 sequence reads CASSFNTDTQYF.

CDR3 residues: CSARDLIRGQNNSPLHF. The CDR3 bases that were read are TGCAGTGCTAGAGATTTAATCCGCGGGCAAAATAATTCACCC. The chain employs TRBV20-1 and TRBJ1-6; unclear D gene. With the read ending 3 residues before the CDR3 end, the germline J gene is used to fill in that end. The germline V gene encodes CDR1 DFQATT and CDR2 SNEGSKA (reference sequence). The CDR3 has 17 residues. V dropped 0 bases and J dropped 5 bases, with 17 bases sitting between them.

Details on this clone: The DNA ends 3 residues before the CDR3 does, and the rest of the CDR3 is filled in from the germline J gene. This chain links TRBV9 with TRBJ2-5; weak D call: TRBD2 (6 bases). This CDR3 region has 14 residues. CDR1 SGDLS and CDR2 YYNGEE come from the germline V gene. V lost 2 bases, J lost 7 bases, and 15 bases lay in between. The sequenced CDR3 bases are TGTGCCAGCAGCGTCATTGGGGCCGGGGGGACC. This encodes CASSVIGAGGT. From start to end, the CDR3 is CASSVIGAGGTQYF.

As regards this clone: From the germline J gene comes the end of the CDR3, since the read stops 3 residues before it. The gene calls are TRBV5-5 and TRBJ2-2; a possible D gene is TRBD2 (5 bases). Germline-derived CDR1 and CDR2 are SGHKS and YYEKEE (reference sequence). The CDR3 spans 12 residues. Trimming shortened V by 2 bases and J by 6 bases, and 5 bases separated the two germline ends. The covered CDR3 bases are TGTGCCAGCAGCTTCGGGGCCGGGGAG. Its protein product is CASSFGAGE. The whole CDR3 sequence is CASSFGAGELFF.